These 27 T cell receptor beta chains originate from one sample sequenced in a study of blood T cell repertoires in COVID-19. The data were produced by immunoSEQ multiplex PCR, yet TCRdb's version contains in-frame clones alone and is incomplete. The data show approximately 260,000 clones, around 78% seen once. Sequencing was performed on peripheral blood. The receptors stem from a man between 60 and 70 years old who had recovered from COVID-19.

The chain couples TRBV3-1 (or the pseudogene TRBV3-2) to TRBJ2-4, with D possibly matching TRBD1 (5 bases). V gave up 4 bases and J gave up 9 bases, with 16 bases separating them. The CDR3 length is 14 residues. Germline CDR1 reads LGHDT; CDR2 reads YNNKEL (reference sequence). The CDR3 DNA is TGTGCCAGCAGCCCGCCAGGGTTGGGAACCATTCAGTACTTC. It specifies CASSPPGLGTIQYF.

The J gene is TRBJ2-7, the V gene TRBV6-5; weak D call: TRBD1 (6 bases). V was pared by 1 base and J by 3 bases, with 10 bases between. This CDR3 comprises 14 residues. The germline gives CDR1 MNHEY, CDR2 SVGAGI. The CDR3 nucleotides read TGTGCCAGCAGTTACTTGGGACAACGCTACGAGCAGTACTTC. It codes for CASSYLGQRYEQYF.

The chain couples TRBV6-5 to TRBJ1-5; D perhaps matches TRBD1 (6 bases). Germline CDR1 and CDR2: MNHEY and SVGAGI. The CDR3 is 14 amino acids. The ends were cut back, 7 bases at V and 3 bases at J, with 13 bases in the middle. CDR3 nucleotide sequence: TGTGCCAGCAATGGCAGGGGTGTCAATCAGCCCCAGCATTTT. Protein product: CASNGRGVNQPQHF.

The gene calls are TRBV18 and TRBJ1-6; perhaps TRBD1 as D (5 bases). The length of the CDR3 is 15 residues. Germline V CDR1 and CDR2: KGHSH, LQKENI. V dropped 2 bases and J dropped 11 bases, with 16 bases sitting between them. CDR3 residues: CASSPTHETGAPLHF. In nucleotides, the CDR3 is TGTGCCAGCTCACCAACACACGAGACGGGGGCACCCCTCCACTTT.

The chain is built from TRBV5-6 and TRBJ1-3; 7 bases map to TRBD1. Germline lookup yields CDR1 SGHDT and CDR2 YYEEEE. Trimming removed 1 base from V and 2 bases from J; junction bases left unmatched: 6. The CDR3 runs 16 residues. CDR3 DNA: TGTGCCAGCAGCTTGAGGGGCCAGGGGGCTGGAAACACCATATATTTT. This sequence encodes CASSLRGQGAGNTIYF. Combining the CDR3 with reference TRBV5-6 and TRBJ1-3 gives the whole variable domain DAGVTQSPTHLIKTRGQQVTLRCSPKSGHDTVSWYQQALGQGPQFIFQYYEEEERQRGNFPDRFSGHQFPNYSSELNVNALLLGDSALYLCASSLRGQGAGNTIYFGEGSWLTVV.

This chain links TRBV15 with TRBJ1-5; D gene ambiguous. CDR1 is LNHNV, CDR2 YYDKDF, per germline (reference sequence). Trimming cost V 5 bases and J 3 bases, with 11 bases left between them. CDR3 size: 14 residues. This chain's CDR3 is CATSLGRVNQPQHF. CDR3 nucleotide sequence: TGTGCCACCAGCCTGGGGAGGGTCAATCAGCCCCAGCATTTT.

The chain uses TRBV27 and TRBJ2-3; maybe TRBD1 (6 bases). The V end lost 4 bases, the J end lost 0 bases, and 8 bases lay between the germline ends. CDR1 and CDR2 (germline): MNHEY, SMNVEV (reference sequence). This CDR3 contains 14 residues. The CDR3 spells CASSYTGSTDTQYF. CDR3 DNA sequence: TGTGCCAGCAGTTACACAGGGAGCACAGATACGCAGTATTTT.

This clone showed up just a few times. The rearrangement joins TRBV6-5 to TRBJ1-5, with 8 bases aligning to TRBD1. The CDR3 contains 14 residues. Germline loops: CDR1 MNHEY, CDR2 SVGAGI. J gave up 7 bases and V 6 bases, and 8 bases lay outside the gene matches. CDR3 residues: CASRRTGYGQPQHF. The DNA for the CDR3 is TGTGCCAGCAGAAGGACAGGGTATGGACAGCCCCAGCATTTT.

This clone showed up just a few times. The V call is TRBV30, the J call TRBJ1-5; TRBD1 matches 7 bases. Losses at the gene ends were 5 bases for V and 7 bases for J; bases not matched to a gene: 2. This CDR3 region has 11 residues. Germline V gene data show CDR1 as GTSNPN and CDR2 as SVGIG (reference sequence). The DNA for the CDR3 is TGTGCCTGGGGGACAGACCAGCCCCAGCATTTT. Protein: CAWGTDQPQHF. The full variable domain, in which reference TRBV30 and TRBJ1-5 provide the parts outside the CDR3, is SQTIHQWPATLVQPVGSPLSLECTVEGTSNPNLYWYRQAAGRGLQLLFYSVGIGQISSEVPQNLSASRPQDRQFILSSKKLLLSDSGFYLCAWGTDQPQHFGDGTRLSIL.

This chain connects TRBV5-6 to TRBJ2-5, with 9 positions matching TRBD2. Losses at the gene ends were 1 base for V and 5 bases for J; bases not matched to a gene: 9. Germline V gene sequence: CDR1 SGHDT, CDR2 YYEEEE. The CDR3 runs 16 residues. The CDR3 region is CASSLRNAGGLETQYF. As DNA, the CDR3 is TGTGCCAGCAGCTTGAGGAACGCGGGGGGGCTGGAGACCCAGTACTTC.

The chain combines TRBV6-5 with TRBJ2-1; D is ambiguous. Trimming left V 7 bases short and J 8 bases short, with 15 bases between. This CDR3 has 13 residues. Germline CDR1 and CDR2: MNHEY and SVGAGI. Here the CDR3 DNA reads TGTGCCAGCAAAAAAGCCCTCGGTGATGAGCAGTTCTTC. This codes for CASKKALGDEQFF.

This chain uses TRBV18 with TRBJ1-4; D perhaps matches TRBD1 (6 bases). The CDR3 spans 14 residues. Germline-derived CDR1 and CDR2 are KGHSH and LQKENI. With 6 bases removed from V and 7 bases from J, the gap between germline ends came to 15 bases. The CDR3 region has the DNA TGTGCCAGCTCGGTCCCGGGACAAGGTGAAAAACTGTTTTTT. As protein: CASSVPGQGEKLFF.

The V and J genes are TRBV11-2 and TRBJ1-2; D may be TRBD1 (6 bases). Germline V gene data show CDR1 as SGHAT and CDR2 as FQNNGV. The germline V and J ends were trimmed by 4 bases and 4 bases, with 22 bases remaining between them. The CDR3 contains 17 residues. CDR3 nucleotide sequence: TGTGCCAGCAGCTCTCCCGCCCAGGGGTTTGGGGGCTATGGCTACACCTTC. Translating gives CASSSPAQGFGGYGYTF.

The rearrangement uses TRBV5-4 and TRBJ2-2; D ambiguous. The CDR3 contains 15 residues. The germline V and J ends were trimmed by 4 bases and 4 bases, with 14 bases remaining between them. CDR1 and CDR2 from the germline V gene are SGHNT and YYREEE (reference sequence). The CDR3 sequence is CASSPNVGVTGELFF. The CDR3 coding sequence is TGTGCCAGCAGCCCAAATGTCGGAGTCACCGGGGAGCTGTTTTTT.

In this sample, this clone turned up once. J is TRBJ2-3 and V is TRBV7-2, with D possibly TRBD1 on 6 matching bases. The V end was cut by 6 bases, the J end by 4 bases, with 17 bases between. From germline, CDR1 is SGHTA and CDR2 FQGNSA. The CDR3 totals 15 residues. CDR3 loop: CASRLTGRGADTQYF. The CDR3 DNA follows: TGTGCCAGCAGATTAACGGGCAGGGGTGCAGATACGCAGTATTTT.

J is TRBJ2-5 and V is TRBV5-4, with TRBD2 matching over 9 bases. J was trimmed by 5 bases and V by 6 bases; bases with no gene match: 8. Per germline, CDR1 SGHNT and CDR2 YYREEE (reference sequence). CDR3 length equals 14 residues. CDR3 nucleotide sequence: TGTGCCAGCAACTTAGCGGGAGTCGGGGAGACCCAGTACTTC. It encodes CASNLAGVGETQYF.

This chain connects TRBV9 to TRBJ2-3; D is uncertain. Germline CDR1 and CDR2: SGDLS and YYNGEE. V lost 0 bases and J 6 bases, leaving 8 bases between the germline ends. There are 13 residues in the CDR3. CDR3 region: CASSVATFDTQYF. CDR3 coding DNA: TGTGCCAGCAGCGTAGCTACCTTTGATACGCAGTATTTT.

The chain joins TRBV19 to TRBJ1-5; TRBD1 is a possible D gene (5 bases). Germline CDR1 reads LNHDA; CDR2 reads SQIVND (reference sequence). V dropped 3 bases and J dropped 6 bases, with 15 bases sitting between them. The CDR3 has 15 amino acids. In DNA form, the CDR3 reads TGTGCCAGTAGTATGGGAGGGAGGGGCACTCAGCCCCAGCATTTT. Translated, it gives CASSMGGRGTQPQHF. Drawing the rest from reference TRBV19 and TRBJ1-5, the complete variable domain is DGGITQSPKYLFRKEGQNVTLSCEQNLNHDAMYWYRQDPGQGLRLIYYSQIVNDFQKGDIAEGYSVSREKKESFPLTVTSAQKNPTAFYLCASSMGGRGTQPQHFGDGTRLSIL.

The chain carries TRBV12-3 or TRBV12-4 and TRBJ2-1, with D maybe TRBD1 (5 bases). Trimming stripped 5 bases from V and 6 bases from J, with 8 bases between. CDR3 size: 12 residues. CDR3 sequence reads: CASSIRGNEQFF. CDR3 DNA sequence: TGTGCCAGCAGTATAAGGGGCAATGAGCAGTTCTTC.

The chain is built from TRBV4-1 and TRBJ2-7; 9 nucleotides line up with TRBD2. The germline gives CDR1 MGHRA, CDR2 YSYEKL. The CDR3 contains 16 residues. V lost 0 bases, J lost 7 bases, and 10 bases stayed unmatched. The chain's CDR3 is CASSQEGLAGVGEQYF. CDR3 DNA sequence: TGCGCCAGCAGCCAAGAGGGGTTAGCGGGAGTGGGAGAGCAGTACTTC.

J is TRBJ2-7 and V is TRBV10-3; weak D call: TRBD1 (5 bases). Trimming cost V 0 bases and J 6 bases, with 12 bases left between them. Germline V gives CDR1 ENHRY, CDR2 SYGVKD. The CDR3 runs to 14 residues. CDR3 coding DNA: TGTGCCATCAGTGAGTCGACAGACCCTCGCGAGCAGTACTTC. Amino acid sequence: CAISESTDPREQYF.

V gene TRBV15 combines with J gene TRBJ2-7; D may be TRBD1 (6 bases). CDR3 length equals 14 residues. Per the germline V gene, CDR1 is LNHNV and CDR2 is YYDKDF (reference sequence). V gave up 0 bases and J gave up 2 bases, with 8 bases separating them. The CDR3 nucleotides are TGTGCCACCAGCAGAGATACAGGGCCCTACGAGCAGTACTTC. It codes for CATSRDTGPYEQYF.

The CDR3 is CATSDPAGGETQYF. The CDR3 DNA reads TGTGCCACCAGTGACCCGGCCGGCGGGGAGACCCAGTACTTC. The chain uses TRBV24-1 and TRBJ2-5; perhaps TRBD2 as D (5 bases). Germline CDR1 is KGHDR and CDR2 is SFDVKD. Deletions cut 4 bases from V and 5 bases from J, with 13 bases between. The CDR3 is 14 amino acids.

The gene calls are TRBV7-9 and TRBJ2-3; 8 bases are a match to TRBD2. V was clipped by 3 bases and J by 7 bases; unmatched bases: 9. The CDR3 covers 15 residues. The germline CDR1 and CDR2 sequences are SEHNR and FQNEAQ (reference sequence). As DNA, the CDR3 is TGTGCCAGCAGCTTGGTCCGGGGGGGCCCGAATACGCAGTATTTT. Its protein is CASSLVRGGPNTQYF.

This clone was detected once. The chain combines TRBV5-1 with TRBJ2-7; D is uncertain. The CDR3 consists of 13 residues. Trimming pared 3 bases from V and 4 bases from J, leaving 11 bases between. From germline, CDR1 is SGHRS and CDR2 YFSETQ. CDR3 sequence reads: CASSSPGWYEQYF. The CDR3 nucleotides read TGCGCCAGCAGCTCCCCCGGGTGGTACGAGCAGTACTTC.

The chain couples TRBV7-9 to TRBJ2-5; no clear D gene. The germline gives CDR1 SEHNR, CDR2 FQNEAQ (reference sequence). The CDR3 spans 12 residues. The germline V and J ends were trimmed by 5 bases and 1 base, with 5 bases remaining between them. CDR3 sequence reads: CASSIIQETQYF. The CDR3 nucleotides are TGTGCCAGCAGCATAATCCAAGAGACCCAGTACTTC.

CDR3 protein: CASSAGRRGSNQPQHF. Written as DNA, the CDR3 is TGTGCCAGCAGTGCCGGGCGAAGGGGTAGCAATCAGCCCCAGCATTTT. This chain uses TRBV28 with TRBJ1-5; a weak D match, TRBD1 (5 bases). The germline CDR1 and CDR2 sequences are MDHEN and SYDVKM. The V and J ends lost 5 bases and 0 bases respectively, with 14 bases between them. The CDR3 has 16 amino acids. The full variable domain, rest sourced from reference TRBV28 and TRBJ1-5, is DVKVTQSSRYLVKRTGEKVFLECVQDMDHENMFWYRQDPGLGLRLIYFSYDVKMKEKGDIPEGYSVSREKKERFSLILESASTNQTSMYLCASSAGRRGSNQPQHFGDGTRLSIL.